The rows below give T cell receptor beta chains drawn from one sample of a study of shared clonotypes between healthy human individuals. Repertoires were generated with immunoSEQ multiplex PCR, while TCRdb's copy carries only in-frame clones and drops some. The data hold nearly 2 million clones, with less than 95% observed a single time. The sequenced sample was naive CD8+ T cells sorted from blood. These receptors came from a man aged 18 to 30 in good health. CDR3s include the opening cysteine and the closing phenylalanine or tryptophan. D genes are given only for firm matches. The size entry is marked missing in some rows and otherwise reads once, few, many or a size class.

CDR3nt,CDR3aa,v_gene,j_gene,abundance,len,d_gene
TGTGCCAGCAGTCTATCCTCCTACGAGCAGTACTTC,CASSLSSYEQYF,TRBV5-6,TRBJ2-7,.,12,.
TGTGCCACCAGCAGAGCCCTAGCGGGCCCCGAAGAGACCCAGTACTTC,CATSRALAGPEETQYF,TRBV15,TRBJ2-5,.,16,TRBD2
TGTGCCAGCAGCCCTAGCGGGGCCACAGATACGCAGTATTTT,CASSPSGATDTQYF,TRBV11-3,TRBJ2-3,few,14,TRBD2
TGTGCCAGCAGCTTACTTGAGGGGACTGAAGCTTTCTTT,CASSLLEGTEAFF,TRBV11-2,TRBJ1-1,.,13,.
TGTGCCAGCAGTGCCGGGACTGGGGACGAGCAGTACTTC,CASSAGTGDEQYF,TRBV14,TRBJ2-7,once,13,.
TGTGCCAGCAGTGCCTCCCCGGGAGAAGAGACCCAGTACTTC,CASSASPGEETQYF,TRBV6-5,TRBJ2-5,.,14,.
TGTGCCAGCTATGAAAGTGGGGGACTAGGGAACACCGGGGAGCTGTTTTTT,CASYESGGLGNTGELFF,TRBV5-6,TRBJ2-2,.,17,TRBD2
TGCGCCAGCAGCCAAGGGACAGGGATCCCTGAAGCTTTCTTT,CASSQGTGIPEAFF,TRBV4-3,TRBJ1-1,.,14,TRBD1
TGTGCCAGCAGCCCCGGCACCGGGGGGTGGTCCGGGGAGCTGTTTTTT,CASSPGTGGWSGELFF,TRBV11-2,TRBJ2-2,.,16,TRBD2
TGTGCCAGCAGCCTGGGACTAGCGGGAGGGCCGGGAAACATTCAGTACTTC,CASSLGLAGGPGNIQYF,TRBV7-8,TRBJ2-4,.,17,TRBD2
TGCGCCAGCAGCTTAGCAGAATTACCCCCCTACGAGCAGTACTTC,CASSLAELPPYEQYF,TRBV5-1,TRBJ2-7,.,15,.
TGTGCCAGCAGCCCGGGAGGAGAGGGGGTAGTTTCAGATACGCAGTATTTT,CASSPGGEGVVSDTQYF,TRBV7-9,TRBJ2-3,.,17,.